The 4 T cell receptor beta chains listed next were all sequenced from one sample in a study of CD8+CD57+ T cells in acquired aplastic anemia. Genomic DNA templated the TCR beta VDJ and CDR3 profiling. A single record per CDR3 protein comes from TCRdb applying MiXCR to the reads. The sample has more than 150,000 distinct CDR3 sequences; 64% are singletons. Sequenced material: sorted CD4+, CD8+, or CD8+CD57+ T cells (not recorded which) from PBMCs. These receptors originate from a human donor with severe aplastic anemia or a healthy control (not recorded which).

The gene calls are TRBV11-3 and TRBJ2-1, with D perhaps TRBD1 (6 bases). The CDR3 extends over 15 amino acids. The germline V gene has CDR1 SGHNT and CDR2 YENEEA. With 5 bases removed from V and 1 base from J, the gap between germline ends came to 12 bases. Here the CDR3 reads CASSRDTASYNEQFF. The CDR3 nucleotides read TGTGCCAGCAGCCGGGACACGGCTTCCTACAATGAGCAGTTCTTC.

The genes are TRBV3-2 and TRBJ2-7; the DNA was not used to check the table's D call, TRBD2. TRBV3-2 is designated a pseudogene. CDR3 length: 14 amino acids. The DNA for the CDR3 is TGTGCCAGCAGCCAAGCTAGCGGACTTTACGAGCAGTACTTC. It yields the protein CASSQASGLYEQYF.

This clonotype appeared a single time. The CDR3 here is CATRSGAWSTGELFF. The CDR3 bases are TGTGCCACCCGCTCCGGGGCGTGGAGCACCGGGGAGCTGTTTTTT. The chain combines TRBV24-1 with TRBJ2-2, with D possibly called TRBD1 or TRBD2 (5 bases each). The V end lost 9 bases, the J end lost 4 bases, and 17 bases lay between the germline ends. Per germline, CDR1 KGHDR and CDR2 SFDVKD. The CDR3 totals 15 residues.

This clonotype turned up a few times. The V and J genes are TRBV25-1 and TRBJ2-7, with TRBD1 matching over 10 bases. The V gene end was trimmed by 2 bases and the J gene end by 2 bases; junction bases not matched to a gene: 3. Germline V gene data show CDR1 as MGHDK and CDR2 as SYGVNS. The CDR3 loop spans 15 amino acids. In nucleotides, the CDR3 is TGTGCCAGCAGTGAAGCCGGGACAGGGGCCTACGAGCAGTACTTC. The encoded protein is CASSEAGTGAYEQYF.